These 3 T cell receptor beta chains came from one sample sequenced in a study of blood T cell repertoires in COVID-19. Sequencing was performed with immunoSEQ multiplex PCR; in TCRdb, only in-frame clones are kept and a portion is missing. Altogether more than 150,000 clones are present, around 87% being singletons, with the ten largest covering around 2.1%. Sequencing was carried out using PBMCs or T cells enriched from blood (not recorded which). The receptor source for this set is a woman under 40 who had recovered from COVID-19.

This rearrangement joins TRBV12-3 or TRBV12-4 to TRBJ1-1, with 12 positions matching TRBD1. V shed 6 bases, J shed 11 bases, and the junction held 4 bases outside the gene matches. The CDR3 runs 12 residues. CDR3 residues: CASRPGQGAAFF. DNA of the CDR3: TGTGCCAGCAGGCCGGGACAGGGGGCGGCTTTCTTT.

The rearrangement joins TRBV19 to TRBJ2-5, with a weak D call TRBD1 (7 bases). Germline V gene lookup returns CDR1 LNHDA and CDR2 SQIVND (reference sequence). Trimming removed 8 bases at V and 3 bases at J, with 13 bases between. The CDR3 length is 13 residues. The DNA for the CDR3 is TGTGCCAGTGGAGGGGGCTCAGAAGAGACCCAGTACTTC. It is translated as CASGGGSEETQYF.

V is TRBV11-3 and J is TRBJ2-7; a weak D match, TRBD2 (6 bases). The CDR3 has 15 residues. Germline CDR1 SGHNT, CDR2 YENEEA. With 1 base removed from V and 2 bases from J, the gap between germline ends came to 12 bases. The CDR3 sequence: CASSLARDSAYEQYF. The CDR3 region has the DNA TGTGCCAGCAGCTTAGCCCGGGACTCAGCCTACGAGCAGTACTTC. The variable domain in full, with the rest retrieved from reference TRBV11-3 and TRBJ2-7, is EAGVVQSPRYKIIEKKQPVAFWCNPISGHNTLYWYLQNLGQGPELLIRYENEEAVDDSQLPKDRFSAERLKGVDSTLKIQPAELGDSAVYLCASSLARDSAYEQYFGPGTRLTVT.